These 23 T cell receptor beta chains were all obtained from the same sample, sequenced in a study of OX40 agonist ivuxolimab in advanced cancers. Using immunoSEQ multiplex PCR, the repertoire was profiled, and TCRdb retains in-frame clones only, with some absent. The profile shows 58,000 or so clones, 65% to 90% of them singletons. Specimen: CD4+ or CD8+ T cells sorted from blood, collected in a trial of the OX40 agonist ivuxolimab. These receptors came from an adult with an advanced solid tumor such as melanoma, head and neck, liver or kidney cancer.

This rearrangement joins TRBV29-1 to TRBJ2-7, with 8 bases identical to TRBD2. V trimming: 0 bases; J trimming: 6 bases; junction bases outside the gene matches: 4. Germline V CDR1 and CDR2: SQVTM, ANQGSEA. There are 13 residues in the CDR3. The CDR3 spells CSVEDWLAGEQYF. The DNA for the CDR3 is TGCAGCGTTGAAGATTGGCTAGCGGGCGAGCAGTACTTC.

The CDR3 region has the DNA TGTGCCAGTAGGAACTGGCGGGGGGGCCCCCATGAGCAGTTCTTC. Translated: CASRNWRGGPHEQFF. The rearrangement uses TRBV19 and TRBJ2-1; TRBD2 matches at 9 bases. V lost 6 bases and J lost 8; bases outside the gene matches: 11. The germline CDR1 and CDR2 sequences are LNHDA and SQIVND (reference sequence). This CDR3 is built from 15 residues.

The rearrangement joins TRBV21-1 to TRBJ2-4; no DNA check was done on the table's D call, TRBD2. TRBV21-1 is listed as a pseudogene. The CDR3 contains 14 residues. This chain's CDR3 is CASSKAGWGDIQYF. As DNA, the CDR3 is TGTGCCAGCAGCAAAGCGGGCTGGGGGGACATTCAGTACTTC.

A single count supports this clone. V is TRBV6-1 and J is TRBJ2-7; weak D call: TRBD2 (6 bases). The CDR3 has 15 residues. Germline CDR1 reads MNHNS; CDR2 reads SASEGT. V was cut by 6 bases and J by 0 bases, with 15 bases left in between. The CDR3 DNA is TGTGCCAGCAGAACCCCGGGGGTCCTCTCCTACGAGCAGTACTTC. It yields the protein CASRTPGVLSYEQYF.

The chain is built from TRBV10-2 and TRBJ2-1, with D possibly being TRBD2 (6 bases). CDR1 is WSHSY and CDR2 is SAAADI in the germline V gene. The CDR3 spans 13 residues. V was clipped by 8 bases and J by 7 bases, with 15 bases between them. The CDR3 protein is CASRGAAGNEQFF. CDR3 nucleotide sequence: TGCGCCAGCCGGGGTGCCGCGGGGAATGAGCAGTTCTTC.

The chain joins TRBV5-6 to TRBJ1-1; D is uncertain. This CDR3 is 15 amino acids long. V was pared by 1 base and J by 1 base, with 11 bases between. CDR1 SGHDT and CDR2 YYEEEE come from the germline V gene. CDR3 DNA sequence: TGTGCCAGCAGCTTGTATCCTCGGGGGAACACTGAAGCTTTCTTT. Amino acids: CASSLYPRGNTEAFF.

The chain joins TRBV7-9 to TRBJ2-2; no clear D gene. V lost 5 bases and J lost 2, with 9 bases in between. Looked up from germline, CDR1 is SEHNR and CDR2 is FQNEAQ (reference sequence). This CDR3 comprises 14 residues. This chain's CDR3 is CASSLTLNTGELFF. CDR3 DNA sequence: TGTGCCAGCAGCCTAACACTAAACACCGGGGAGCTGTTTTTT.

This sequence joins TRBV30 and TRBJ1-5, with a tentative D call TRBD1 (6 bases). Trimming took 0 bases from V and 6 from J, leaving 12 bases between them. The CDR3 loop spans 14 amino acids. Germline CDR1 GTSNPN, CDR2 SVGIG (reference sequence). DNA of the CDR3: TGTGCCTGGAGTGTAGGACAGCCAAGTCAGCCCCAGCATTTT. Its translation is CAWSVGQPSQPQHF.

The chain is built from TRBV2 and TRBJ2-1, with TRBD2 matching 9 bases. Losses at the gene ends were 6 bases for V and 9 bases for J; bases not matched to a gene: 15. The germline V gene has CDR1 SNHLY and CDR2 FYNNEI. This CDR3 comprises 16 residues. As DNA, the CDR3 is TGTGCCAGCAGGGGCCCGCGGGGGGGCTCTGGGGGTGAGCAGTTCTTC. This codes for CASRGPRGGSGGEQFF.

The chain has TRBV19 and TRBJ2-6; D possibly corresponds to TRBD2 (6 bases). The germline V gene has CDR1 LNHDA and CDR2 SQIVND (reference sequence). V lost 3 bases to trimming and J lost 0 bases, with 15 bases between them. This CDR3 is 18 amino acids long. CDR3 sequence reads: CASSMVYGRRSGANVLTF. The CDR3 coding sequence is TGTGCCAGTAGTATGGTGTACGGGAGACGCTCTGGGGCCAACGTCCTGACTTTC.

The gene calls are TRBV6-5 and TRBJ1-2, with D perhaps TRBD1 (5 bases). The CDR3 length is 16 residues. Trimming cost V 1 base and J 4 bases, with 16 bases left between them. CDR1 and CDR2 (germline): MNHEY, SVGAGI. The CDR3 nucleotides read TGTGCCAGCAGTTACTTGGGGACGGAAGGCACCTATGGCTACACCTTC. Translating gives CASSYLGTEGTYGYTF.

CDR3 DNA sequence: TGTGCCGGGGGACCCCTTAATCAGCCCCAGCATTTT. It encodes CAGGPLNQPQHF. The chain links TRBV19 to TRBJ1-5; D might be TRBD1 (5 bases). Trimming removed 11 bases from V and 4 bases from J, with 12 bases in between. Germline CDR1 is LNHDA and CDR2 is SQIVND (reference sequence). The CDR3 covers 12 residues.

The V and J genes are TRBV5-8 and TRBJ2-7; no reliable D call. V was shortened by 4 bases and J by 0 bases, with 5 bases between the two germline ends. Germline CDR1 is SGHTS and CDR2 is YDEGEE. This CDR3 is 12 amino acids long. In nucleotides, the CDR3 is TGTGCCAGCAGCCGGACCTCCTACGAGCAGTACTTC. Translating it yields CASSRTSYEQYF. The full variable domain, rest sourced from reference TRBV5-8 and TRBJ2-7, is EAGVTQSPTHLIKTRGQQATLRCSPISGHTSVYWYQQALGLGLQFLLWYDEGEERNRGNFPPRFSGRQFPNYSSELNVNALELEDSALYLCASSRTSYEQYFGPGTRLTVT.

This chain connects TRBV5-4 to TRBJ2-1; no firm D call. Between the trimmed V and J ends, which lost 2 bases and 3 bases, there was a span of 21 bases. In germline, CDR1 is SGHNT, CDR2 YYREEE (reference sequence). The CDR3 consists of 18 residues. This chain's CDR3 is CASSLGRSGAPRYNEQFF. CDR3 bases: TGTGCCAGCAGCTTAGGTCGGTCCGGAGCACCACGCTACAATGAGCAGTTCTTC. The whole variable domain, remainder taken from reference TRBV5-4 and TRBJ2-1, is ETGVTQSPTHLIKTRGQQVTLRCSSQSGHNTVSWYQQALGQGPQFIFQYYREEENGRGNFPPRFSGLQFPNYSSELNVNALELDDSALYLCASSLGRSGAPRYNEQFFGPGTRLTVL.

The chain uses TRBV9 and TRBJ2-3; 7 bases are shared with TRBD2. The V and J ends lost 4 bases and 2 bases, in that order; junction bases with no gene match: 4. This CDR3 comprises 14 residues. The germline V gene encodes CDR1 SGDLS and CDR2 YYNGEE. CDR3 in DNA: TGTGCCAGCAGCAGCCGGGACTACACAGATACGCAGTATTTT. It encodes CASSSRDYTDTQYF. Combining the CDR3 with reference TRBV9 and TRBJ2-3 gives the whole variable domain DSGVTQTPKHLITATGQRVTLRCSPRSGDLSVYWYQQSLDQGLQFLIQYYNGEERAKGNILERFSAQQFPDLHSELNLSSLELGDSALYFCASSSRDYTDTQYFGPGTRLTVL.

This rearrangement joins TRBV27 to TRBJ1-2; TRBD1 is a possible D gene (6 bases). Germline V gives CDR1 MNHEY, CDR2 SMNVEV (reference sequence). The CDR3 is 16 residues long. Between the trimmed V and J ends, which lost 0 bases and 6 bases, there was a span of 17 bases. CDR3: CASSLSYYRAPDGYTF. The CDR3 DNA is TGTGCCAGCAGTTTATCCTATTACAGGGCACCAGATGGCTACACCTTC.

This chain joins TRBV5-1 and TRBJ2-3; perhaps TRBD1 as D (5 bases). This CDR3 comprises 13 residues. Trimming pared 5 bases from V and 3 bases from J, leaving 10 bases between. CDR1 and CDR2 (germline): SGHRS, YFSETQ. CDR3 protein: CASRQDSTDTQYF. CDR3 DNA sequence: TGCGCCAGCAGACAGGATTCTACAGATACGCAGTATTTT.

This clone appeared a few times. The gene calls are TRBV5-4 and TRBJ2-2, with D possibly called TRBD1 or TRBD2 (6 bases each). Germline loops: CDR1 SGHNT, CDR2 YYREEE (reference sequence). This CDR3 comprises 17 residues. Trimming shortened V by 3 bases and J by 4 bases, and 19 bases separated the two germline ends. Here the CDR3 reads CASSWGRGGGGTGELFF. The CDR3 coding sequence is TGTGCCAGCAGCTGGGGACGAGGGGGAGGAGGCACCGGGGAGCTGTTTTTT.

The V and J genes are TRBV4-1 and TRBJ1-4; no definite D call. Germline CDR1 and CDR2: MGHRA and YSYEKL. Trimming left V 2 bases short and J 8 bases short, with 27 bases between. This CDR3 has 19 amino acids. CDR3 sequence: CASSQRAPAGGLILEKLFF. The CDR3 bases are TGCGCCAGCAGCCAAAGGGCCCCAGCGGGCGGCCTAATCTTGGAAAAACTGTTTTTT.

The V and J genes are TRBV5-1 and TRBJ1-1, with D possibly being TRBD1 (6 bases). The CDR3 consists of 14 residues. V lost 7 bases to trimming and J lost 0 bases, with 13 bases between them. The V gene's germline CDR1 is SGHRS and CDR2 YFSETQ. CDR3 bases: TGCGCCAGCGGACCAGGGGTCATGAACACTGAAGCTTTCTTT. Its protein is CASGPGVMNTEAFF.

This chain joins TRBV7-8 and TRBJ2-7; 8 bases line up with TRBD1. V gave up 5 bases and J gave up 6 bases; unmatched junction bases: 15. The CDR3 sequence is 16 residues long. Germline V gene data show CDR1 as SGHVS and CDR2 as FQNEAQ. In DNA, the CDR3 is TGTGCCAGCAGCCGCTCTAGGACAGGGACATTGCGCGAGCAGTACTTC. Its protein product is CASSRSRTGTLREQYF.

The gene calls are TRBV11-2 and TRBJ1-3; no firm D call. V gave up 1 base and J gave up 0 bases, with 7 bases separating them. The CDR3 has 15 residues. Germline V gives CDR1 SGHAT, CDR2 FQNNGV. The CDR3 region is CASSLGAVSGNTIYF. CDR3 bases: TGTGCCAGCAGCTTAGGGGCAGTCTCTGGAAACACCATATATTTT. Combining the CDR3 with reference TRBV11-2 and TRBJ1-3 gives the whole variable domain EAGVAQSPRYKIIEKRQSVAFWCNPISGHATLYWYQQILGQGPKLLIQFQNNGVVDDSQLPKDRFSAERLKGVDSTLKIQPAKLEDSAVYLCASSLGAVSGNTIYFGEGSWLTVV.

The genes are TRBV15 and TRBJ2-1; D gene unclear. V lost 0 bases and J 6 bases, leaving 12 bases between the germline ends. Germline-derived CDR1 and CDR2 are LNHNV and YYDKDF (reference sequence). This CDR3 has 15 amino acids. The CDR3 reads CATSRDLGNFNEQFF. In DNA form, the CDR3 reads TGTGCCACCAGCAGAGATCTAGGCAATTTCAATGAGCAGTTCTTC.